These T cell receptor beta chains were read from a single sample in a study of T cell responses to AZD1222 COVID-19 vaccine. Clones were sequenced by immunoSEQ multiplex PCR, and TCRdb holds only the in-frame ones, with some missing. The sample includes 150,000 or so clones, less than 90% seen only once; the top ten take 3% to 3.5%. The sequencing used peripheral blood, collected on day 0 of AZD1222 vaccination. These receptors all stem from an adult in good health. Both conserved end residues are part of each CDR3. A D gene is named only where the DNA matches it firmly. Part of the rows lack a size; the others show once, few, many or a class for expanded clones.

>-|-|TRBV7-3|TRBJ2-2
TGTGCCAGCAGCTCGTTGAACACCGGGGAGCTGTTTTTT
CASSSLNTGELFF
>-|TRBD1|TRBV10-3|TRBJ1-1
TGTGCCATCAGTGAAAGGCAGGGGGCATCGGCTTTCTTT
CAISERQGASAFF
>-|-|TRBV4-2|TRBJ1-5
TGTGCCAGCAGCCAAGATGGGACCGCATTCAATCAGCCCCAGCATTTT
CASSQDGTAFNQPQHF
>-|-|TRBV28|TRBJ1-4
TGTGCCAGCAGTGGTTGGACATCCTCTAATGAAAAACTGTTTTTT
CASSGWTSSNEKLFF
>-|-|TRBV7-2|TRBJ1-5
TGTGCCAGCAGCTTAGTTTCCACTAGCAATCAGCCCCAGCATTTT
CASSLVSTSNQPQHF
>-|TRBD1|TRBV28|TRBJ1-2
TGTGCCAGCAGTTTGGACAGGGGATACTATGGCTACACCTTC
CASSLDRGYYGYTF
>-|-|TRBV6-1|TRBJ2-5
TGTGCCAGCAGTGAAAGCGGCCAAGAGACCCAGTACTTC
CASSESGQETQYF
>-|-|TRBV7-9|TRBJ1-1
TGTGCCAGCAGCCCCACAGGGCGCCTCACTGAAGCTTTCTTT
CASSPTGRLTEAFF
>-|TRBD1|TRBV5-1|TRBJ1-2
TGCGCCAGCAGCTTGGCCCTGGGACAGAACTATGGCTACACCTTC
CASSLALGQNYGYTF
>-|-|TRBV4-3|TRBJ2-3
TGCGCCAGCAGCCCAAGTCTGGGGGGTACAGATACGCAGTATTTT
CASSPSLGGTDTQYF
>-|-|TRBV19|TRBJ1-1
TGTGCCAGTAGTATAGCCCCTTTCCGGATGAAGAACACTGAAGCTTTCTTT
CASSIAPFRMKNTEAFF
>-|-|TRBV7-2|TRBJ2-1
TGTGCCAGCAGCCCAAGGGGCGGGTGGGTTGAGCAGTTCTTC
CASSPRGGWVEQFF
>-|-|TRBV4-3|TRBJ1-3
TGCGCCAGCAGCTCTGGGACAACCGCTGGAAACACCATATATTTT
CASSSGTTAGNTIYF
>-|TRBD1|TRBV7-8|TRBJ1-6
TGTGCCAGCAACGAACGGGCAGGGGGGAGTAATTCACCCCTCCACTTT
CASNERAGGSNSPLHF
>-|TRBD1|TRBV4-3|TRBJ2-2
TGCGCCAGCAGCCAGGGGACAGCCGCGAACACCGGGGAGCTGTTTTTT
CASSQGTAANTGELFF
>-|-|TRBV18|TRBJ2-3
TGTGCCAGCTCCCCACAGGGACCCCCACGAGGTACGCAGTATTTT
CASSPQGPPRGTQYF
>-|-|TRBV6-6|TRBJ2-2
TGTGCCAGCAGTAGAGCCAGCTACGGGAACACCGGGGAGCTGTTTTTT
CASSRASYGNTGELFF
>-|-|TRBV19|TRBJ1-1
TGTGCCAGTAGTATAGAGCGCGGGGTGAGCACTGAAGCTTTCTTT
CASSIERGVSTEAFF
>-|-|TRBV5-4|TRBJ2-7
TGTGCCAGCAGCACCAAACGTGGTTTGAACGAGCAGTACTTC
CASSTKRGLNEQYF
>-|-|TRBV4-3|TRBJ1-1
TGCGCCAGCAGCCATGCCGGGGGACAAGGGAACACTGAAGCTTTCTTT
CASSHAGGQGNTEAFF
>-|TRBD1|TRBV5-1|TRBJ2-2
TGCGCCAGCAGCCAACTTAGGGACAGGCTGAACACCGGGGAGCTGTTTTTT
CASSQLRDRLNTGELFF
>few|-|TRBV5-6|TRBJ2-7
TGTGCCAGCAGCACCCCCAGGGACGGTACAACCTACGAGCAGTACTTC
CASSTPRDGTTYEQYF